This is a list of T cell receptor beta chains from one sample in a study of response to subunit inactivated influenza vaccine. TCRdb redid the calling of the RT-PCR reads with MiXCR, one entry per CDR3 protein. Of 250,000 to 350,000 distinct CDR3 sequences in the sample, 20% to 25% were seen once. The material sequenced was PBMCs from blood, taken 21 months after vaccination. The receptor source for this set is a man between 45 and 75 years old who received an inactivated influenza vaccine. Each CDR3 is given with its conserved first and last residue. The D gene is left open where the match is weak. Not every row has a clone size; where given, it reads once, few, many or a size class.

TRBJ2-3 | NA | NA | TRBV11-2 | CASSLFPTPSTDTQYF | TGTGCCAGCAGCTTATTTCCAACGCCTAGCACAGATACGCAGTATTTT
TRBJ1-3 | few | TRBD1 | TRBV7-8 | CASSSGEWGRGNTIYF | TGTGCCAGCAGCTCCGGAGAGTGGGGCAGGGGGAACACCATATATTTT
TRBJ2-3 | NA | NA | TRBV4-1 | CASSQDKLKGRGTQYF | TGCGCCAGCAGCCAAGATAAATTAAAGGGACGCGGTACGCAGTATTTT
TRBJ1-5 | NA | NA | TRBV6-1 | CASSGAGLNQPQHF | TGTGCCAGCAGTGGGGCAGGGCTAAATCAGCCCCAGCATTTT
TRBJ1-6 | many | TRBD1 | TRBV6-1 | CASSEVTGQGGSPLHF | TGTGCCAGCAGTGAAGTCACTGGACAGGGGGGGTCACCCCTCCACTTT
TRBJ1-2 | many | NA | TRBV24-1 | CATSDQRYGYTF | TGTGCCACCAGTGACCAGCGGTATGGCTACACCTTC
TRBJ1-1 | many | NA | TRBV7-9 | CASSPEGGGTEAFF | TGTGCCAGCAGCCCGGAGGGGGGCGGCACTGAAGCTTTCTTT
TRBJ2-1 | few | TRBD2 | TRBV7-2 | CASSPLTSGGALNEQFF | TGTGCCAGCAGCCCACTGACTAGCGGGGGGGCCTTGAATGAGCAGTTCTTC
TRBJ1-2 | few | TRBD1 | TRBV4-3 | CASSQDRDRVHGYTF | TGCGCCAGCAGCCAAGATCGGGACAGGGTCCATGGCTACACCTTC
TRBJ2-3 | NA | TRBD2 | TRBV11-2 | CASSSISGTRFGDTQYF | TGTGCCAGCAGCTCAATTAGCGGGACTAGATTTGGAGATACGCAGTATTTT
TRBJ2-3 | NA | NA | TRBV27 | CASSLYGPSTDTQYF | TGTGCCAGCAGTTTATATGGACCTAGCACAGATACGCAGTATTTT
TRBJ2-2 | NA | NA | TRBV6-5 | CASSNNLLNTGELFF | TGTGCCAGCAGTAACAACTTATTAAACACCGGGGAGCTGTTTTTT
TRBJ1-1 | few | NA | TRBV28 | CASTSNGNTEAFF | TGTGCCAGCACCTCCAACGGGAACACTGAAGCTTTCTTT